The sequence of this T cell receptor beta chain was determined in a study of blood T cell repertoires in COVID-19. Study as a whole: COVID-19 samples from acute and convalescent phases originated in the United States, Italy and Spain. T cells, B-cell-depleted T cells, or PBMCs supplied cDNA or gDNA.

Looked up from germline, CDR1 is SGHTA and CDR2 is FQGTGA. CDR3 length equals 12 residues. Between the trimmed V and J ends, which lost 5 bases and 6 bases, there was a span of 10 bases. Patients at the Seattle site were enrolled during active infection and followed longitudinally. Authors' methods: Amplifying reference gene primers gave estimates of nucleated cell counts. The repertoire was sequenced with immunoSEQ multiplex PCR; TCRdb's copy has only in-frame clones and lacks some. D and trimming come from the DNA, and the V and J calls and clone size come from that table. The table includes some 100,000 clones, about 86% detected once.

This TCR derives from a man in his fifties or sixties with COVID-19, enrolled during active disease. This chain connects TRBV7-3 to TRBJ1-2, with unresolved D. Specimen: peripheral blood. The DNA of the CDR3 is TGTGCCAGCAGCACGGGAACAGATGGCTACACCTTC. It codes for CASSTGTDGYTF.